This T cell receptor beta chain is from a study of breast tumors, draining lymph nodes, adjacent tissues. Axillary draining lymph nodes of breast cancer patients supplied the node samples. This clonotype was picked up a small number of times. The antigen is unknown. Given a much more abundant clone one base away, this may be a read error. From the multiplex PCR reads, TCRdb called clonotypes with MiXCR, one entry per CDR3 protein. There are 150,000 to 200,000 distinct CDR3 sequences in the sample; approximately 30% occur only once, and 3.5% to 4.5% lies in the top ten. Germline lookup yields CDR1 MGHRA and CDR2 YSYEKL. The CDR3 spans 15 residues. Regarding the study as a whole: Luminal-like breast cancer showed significantly greater tumor-nontumor repertoire similarity than basal-like breast cancer did. Tumor repertoires ranked between lymph nodes and nontumor tissue in diversity, with V and J gene preferences.

This receptor was taken from a female donor with breast cancer. Some clones in this sample may be carry-over from other donors' samples. The V call is TRBV4-1, the J call TRBJ2-7; 9 bases are a match to TRBD1. The sequenced sample was axillary lymph node tissue. DNA for the CDR3: TGCGTCAGCAGCCATCCCGGACAGGGGACCTACGAGCAGTACTTC. This gives the protein CVSSHPGQGTYEQYF.